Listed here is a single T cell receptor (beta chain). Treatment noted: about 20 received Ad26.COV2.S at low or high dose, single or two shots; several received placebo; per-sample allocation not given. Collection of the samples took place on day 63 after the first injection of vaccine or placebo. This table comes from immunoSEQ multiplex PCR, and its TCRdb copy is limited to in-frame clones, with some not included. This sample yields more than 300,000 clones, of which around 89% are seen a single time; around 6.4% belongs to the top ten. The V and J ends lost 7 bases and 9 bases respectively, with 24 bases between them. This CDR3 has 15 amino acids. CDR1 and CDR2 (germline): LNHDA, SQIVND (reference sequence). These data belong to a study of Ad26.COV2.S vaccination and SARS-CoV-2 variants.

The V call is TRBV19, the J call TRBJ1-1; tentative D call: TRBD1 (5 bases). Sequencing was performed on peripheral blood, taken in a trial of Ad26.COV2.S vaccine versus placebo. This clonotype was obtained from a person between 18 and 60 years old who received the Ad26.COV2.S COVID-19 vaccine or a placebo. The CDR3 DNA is TGTGCCAGTACGAGAGGGCTCACCAGGGTACATAAAGCTTTCTTT. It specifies CASTRGLTRVHKAFF. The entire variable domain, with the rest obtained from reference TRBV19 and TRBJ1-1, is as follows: DGGITQSPKYLFRKEGQNVTLSCEQNLNHDAMYWYRQDPGQGLRLIYYSQIVNDFQKGDIAEGYSVSREKKESFPLTVTSAQKNPTAFYLCASTRGLTRVHKAFFGQGTRLTVV.